The sample holds a few counts of the clone carrying this TCR beta chain. Its antigen is not identified. Trimming removed 1 base from V and 4 bases from J, with 13 bases in between. CDR1 and CDR2 from the germline V gene are SGHDN and FVKESK. The CDR3 is made up of 15 amino acids. The data derive from a study of blood T cells in healthy people across ages. Study summary: Template switching captured about one barcoded beta molecule per two T cells.

Primed by a sample-barcoded 5' primer and a J-beta primer mix, a second PCR proceeded for about 6 to 11 cycles. TCRdb re-called the 5' RACE reads with MiXCR, one entry per CDR3 protein. The table shows 850,000 to 1,000,000 distinct CDR3 sequences, with around 48% occurring only once. Study findings and constraints: Per million T cells, the diversity of TCR beta decreased roughly linearly as age advanced.

The sequenced sample consisted of blood. The sequence was obtained from a man aged 25-45 years in good health. V is TRBV14 and J is TRBJ2-5; D is possibly TRBD1 (5 bases). The CDR3 is CASSQGFTGRETQYF. The CDR3 coding sequence is TGTGCCAGCAGCCAAGGTTTTACAGGCCGAGAGACCCAGTACTTC.